One sample yielded the 21 T cell receptor beta chains listed below, sequenced in a study of blood T cell repertoires in COVID-19. The protocol was immunoSEQ multiplex PCR, while the TCRdb copy is restricted to in-frame clones and leaves out a portion. The sample includes around 26,000 clones, around nine tenths of them seen just once. The sequenced sample consisted of peripheral blood. These receptors came from a man in his 70s with active COVID-19.

V and J are TRBV4-3 and TRBJ1-5; no firm D call. This CDR3 spans 15 amino acids. V was clipped by 3 bases and J by 1 base, with 10 bases between them. Germline CDR1 LGHNA, CDR2 YSLEER. The CDR3, as DNA: TGCGCCAGCAGCCAGGACTTTTCCAGCAATCAGCCCCAGCATTTT. Translated: CASSQDFSSNQPQHF.

V and J are TRBV27 and TRBJ2-7, with D perhaps TRBD1 (5 bases). The V end was cut by 6 bases, the J end by 6 bases, with 12 bases between. The CDR3 length is 12 residues. Germline V gene sequence: CDR1 MNHEY, CDR2 SMNVEV (reference sequence). CDR3 protein: CASSPQGGEQYF. The CDR3 DNA sequence: TGTGCCAGCAGCCCGCAGGGCGGCGAGCAGTACTTC.

This sequence joins TRBV30 and TRBJ2-7; no clear D gene. Germline V gene lookup returns CDR1 GTSNPN and CDR2 SVGIG (reference sequence). V lost 0 bases to trimming and J lost 1 base, with 4 bases between them. This CDR3 is built from 12 residues. The CDR3: CAWSVLSYEQYF. DNA of the CDR3: TGTGCCTGGAGTGTACTTTCCTACGAGCAGTACTTC.

The J gene is TRBJ1-1, the V gene TRBV5-4; D is perhaps TRBD1 (5 bases). The CDR3 has 16 residues. V was cut by 3 bases and J by 8 bases, with 23 bases left in between. Germline-derived CDR1 and CDR2 are SGHNT and YYREEE (reference sequence). DNA for the CDR3: TGTGCCAGCAGCTCCGCTCGCGACAGCCCCCGATCCGAAGCTTTCTTT. This encodes CASSSARDSPRSEAFF.

This chain connects TRBV7-8 to TRBJ1-2; D is unresolved. The CDR3 has 17 amino acids. The V gene's germline CDR1 is SGHVS and CDR2 FQNEAQ. V lost 6 bases and J 4 bases, leaving 24 bases between the germline ends. CDR3 loop: CASRPAGGWQYIYGYTF. The CDR3 DNA reads TGTGCCAGCAGACCCGCGGGAGGTTGGCAGTATATCTATGGCTACACCTTC.

The rearrangement joins TRBV6-6 to TRBJ1-1; TRBD1 matches at 7 bases. V lost 4 bases, J lost 6 bases, and 8 bases stayed unmatched. The CDR3 extends over 14 amino acids. In germline, CDR1 is MNHNY, CDR2 SVGAGI (reference sequence). The CDR3 spells CASSSNRGVSEAFF. In nucleotides, the CDR3 is TGTGCCAGCAGTTCCAACAGGGGTGTCTCTGAAGCTTTCTTT.

This clone was observed once. This chain joins TRBV30 and TRBJ1-5, with 12 positions matching TRBD1. The germline gives CDR1 GTSNPN, CDR2 SVGIG (reference sequence). This CDR3 has 17 residues. The V gene end was trimmed by 2 bases and the J gene end by 7 bases; junction bases not matched to a gene: 12. CDR3 region: CAWSIPGQGAIRQPQHF. CDR3 DNA: TGTGCCTGGAGTATCCCGGGACAGGGGGCGATACGGCAGCCCCAGCATTTT.

V usage is TRBV19 and J usage is TRBJ1-1; D remains unclear. Between the trimmed V and J ends, which lost 6 bases and 4 bases, there was a span of 15 bases. This CDR3 is built from 14 residues. Germline V lookup: CDR1 LNHDA, CDR2 SQIVND (reference sequence). This CDR3 is CASRERQAVTEAFF. The CDR3 DNA is TGTGCCAGTAGGGAAAGACAAGCGGTCACTGAAGCTTTCTTT. The whole variable domain, remainder taken from reference TRBV19 and TRBJ1-1, is DGGITQSPKYLFRKEGQNVTLSCEQNLNHDAMYWYRQDPGQGLRLIYYSQIVNDFQKGDIAEGYSVSREKKESFPLTVTSAQKNPTAFYLCASRERQAVTEAFFGQGTRLTVV.

The chain is built from TRBV9 and TRBJ1-4; D may be TRBD1 (5 bases). There are 14 residues in the CDR3. V shed 3 bases and J shed 7 bases, with 13 bases lying between them. In germline, CDR1 is SGDLS, CDR2 YYNGEE. DNA for the CDR3: TGTGCCAGCAGCGCCCGGGACTCCTTTGAAAAACTGTTTTTT. Translated: CASSARDSFEKLFF.

The V call is TRBV6-1, the J call TRBJ1-1; D unresolved. Deletions cut 2 bases from V and 0 bases from J, with 4 bases between. Germline CDR1 and CDR2: MNHNS and SASEGT. The CDR3 is made up of 13 amino acids. The CDR3 DNA follows: TGTGCCAGCAGTGAATCCGTGAACACTGAAGCTTTCTTT. It yields the protein CASSESVNTEAFF.

The CDR3 DNA sequence: TGTGCCAGCAGCAGGCGGGGGGGCCAGTTGGGAGATACGCAGTATTTT. Translated, it gives CASSRRGGQLGDTQYF. The rearrangement joins TRBV11-2 to TRBJ2-3, with TRBD2 matching 9 bases. CDR1 is SGHAT and CDR2 is FQNNGV in the germline V gene. J gave up 5 bases and V 5 bases, and 11 bases lay outside the gene matches. The CDR3 has 16 residues.

This clone has just one count. V gene TRBV18 combines with J gene TRBJ1-1, with 7 bases lining up with TRBD1. Germline CDR1 reads KGHSH; CDR2 reads LQKENI. This CDR3 contains 15 residues. The V segment lost 2 bases and the J segment 1 base; nucleotides outside the gene matches: 4. In DNA form, the CDR3 reads TGTGCCAGCTCACCAGGGGGACAGACGAACACTGAAGCTTTCTTT. This sequence encodes CASSPGGQTNTEAFF.

This clone was counted between two and nine times. The CDR3 spells CASSLYAANSGNTIYF. For the CDR3, the DNA is TGCGCCAGCAGCTTGTACGCGGCCAACTCTGGAAACACCATATATTTT. The rearrangement joins TRBV5-1 to TRBJ1-3, with unresolved D. The V gene's germline CDR1 is SGHRS and CDR2 YFSETQ. The ends were cut back, 1 base at V and 0 bases at J, with 11 bases in the middle. The CDR3 sequence is 16 residues long.

The chain links TRBV5-4 to TRBJ1-2; tentative D call: TRBD1 (5 bases). CDR1 is SGHNT and CDR2 is YYREEE in the germline V gene (reference sequence). V shed 4 bases and J shed 5 bases, with 18 bases lying between them. The CDR3 spans 15 residues. Here the CDR3 reads CASSPAVTAGYGYTF. The CDR3 DNA sequence: TGTGCCAGCAGCCCTGCGGTGACAGCGGGGTATGGCTACACCTTC.

V is TRBV4-1 and J is TRBJ2-4, with D possibly being TRBD1 (5 bases). V gave up 1 base and J gave up 1 base, with 8 bases separating them. Germline-derived CDR1 and CDR2 are MGHRA and YSYEKL. There are 15 residues in the CDR3. The CDR3 sequence: CASSQVKGAKNIQYF. In nucleotides, the CDR3 is TGCGCCAGCAGCCAAGTAAAGGGGGCCAAAAACATTCAGTACTTC.

The chain employs TRBV12-3 or TRBV12-4 and TRBJ1-1; D possibly corresponds to TRBD1 (5 bases). Trimming left V 3 bases short and J 7 bases short, with 12 bases between. This CDR3 contains 13 residues. CDR3 residues: CASSLLGGSEAFF. CDR3 nucleotide sequence: TGTGCCAGCAGTTTGTTGGGGGGGAGTGAAGCTTTCTTT.

This clone is a singleton in its sample. This chain connects TRBV9 to TRBJ2-5, with 13 bases aligning to TRBD2. The V and J ends lost 3 bases and 3 bases, in that order; junction bases with no gene match: 2. The CDR3 runs 15 residues. CDR1 SGDLS and CDR2 YYNGEE come from the germline V gene. The CDR3 sequence is CASSAGTSGEETQYF. For the CDR3, the DNA is TGTGCCAGCAGCGCGGGGACTAGCGGGGAAGAGACCCAGTACTTC.

This chain joins TRBV7-2 and TRBJ1-6; possible D gene TRBD1, 6 bases. This CDR3 has 15 amino acids. Germline assignment: CDR1 SGHTA and CDR2 FQGNSA. Trimming left V 4 bases short and J 4 bases short, with 11 bases between. The CDR3 DNA sequence: TGTGCCAGCAGCTCAGGACAGCATTATAATTCACCCCTCCACTTT. Encoded protein: CASSSGQHYNSPLHF.

A few counts support this clone. The CDR3, as DNA: TGTGCCAGCAGCTTACGGGTCGCCGTGGGAGAAGAGACCCAGTACTTC. The encoded protein is CASSLRVAVGEETQYF. The chain recombines TRBV11-2 with TRBJ2-5; perhaps TRBD2 as D (5 bases). In germline, CDR1 is SGHAT, CDR2 FQNNGV. Deletions cut 2 bases from V and 3 bases from J, with 16 bases between. The CDR3 is 16 residues long.

The chain is built from TRBV28 and TRBJ2-1, with 10 bases fitting TRBD2. The CDR3 has 16 residues. CDR1 is MDHEN and CDR2 is SYDVKM in the germline V gene. Trimming took 3 bases from V and 5 from J; bases not matched to a gene: 7. CDR3 residues: CASSFQAGGRDNEQFF. Written as DNA, the CDR3 is TGTGCCAGCAGTTTTCAAGCGGGGGGGCGTGACAATGAGCAGTTCTTC.

The gene calls are TRBV5-6 and TRBJ2-1; 15 positions match TRBD2. CDR3 size: 15 residues. After removal of 4 bases from V and 12 bases from J, the junction contained 8 bases not matched to a gene. From germline, CDR1 is SGHDT and CDR2 YYEEEE. DNA for the CDR3: TGTGCCAGCAGCGAGGGACTAGCGGGGGGCCTCTGGCAGTTCTTC. This codes for CASSEGLAGGLWQFF.